The 4 T cell receptor beta chains given below trace back to one sample, sequenced in a study of long-term antiretroviral therapy in people with HIV. Survey-level immunoSEQ v3.0 assays were run. This table comes from immunoSEQ multiplex PCR, and its TCRdb copy is limited to in-frame clones, with some not included. The sample lists tens of thousands of clones; more than 75% were seen once. This specimen was unsorted PBMCs, taken 2 years after starting antiretroviral therapy. These receptors all come from a man aged 45-60 years with HIV.

This chain joins TRBV7-2 and TRBJ1-5; TRBD1 is a possible D gene (5 bases). Germline CDR1 and CDR2: SGHTA and FQGNSA. The germline V and J ends were trimmed by 4 bases and 1 base, with 8 bases remaining between them. The CDR3 has 14 amino acids. As DNA, the CDR3 is TGTGCCAGCAGCTCGGGGCTAAGCAATCAGCCCCAGCATTTT. Translation gives CASSSGLSNQPQHF.

The gene calls are TRBV6-4 and TRBJ1-1; D might be TRBD1 (6 bases). The V and J ends lost 3 bases and 4 bases respectively, with 12 bases between them. The CDR3 has 14 residues. In germline, CDR1 is MRHNA, CDR2 SNTAGT. The CDR3: CASSEGAGFTEAFF. CDR3 sequence (DNA): TGTGCCAGCAGTGAGGGGGCCGGATTCACTGAAGCTTTCTTT.

This clone was seen more than once but under ten times. The chain employs TRBV7-9 and TRBJ1-2, with D unresolved. The CDR3 has 11 amino acids. V lost 5 bases and J 5 bases, leaving 6 bases between the germline ends. Germline-derived CDR1 and CDR2 are SEHNR and FQNEAQ (reference sequence). DNA of the CDR3: TGTGCCAGCAGCATCAGTTATGGCTACACCTTC. It is translated as CASSISYGYTF. The full variable domain, with the rest looked up from reference TRBV7-9 and TRBJ1-2, is DTGVSQNPRHKITKRGQNVTFRCDPISEHNRLYWYRQTLGQGPEFLTYFQNEAQLEKSRLLSDRFSAERPKGSFSTLEIQRTEQGDSAMYLCASSISYGYTFGSGTRLTVV.

The J gene is TRBJ1-4, the V gene TRBV6-5; D unresolved. The CDR3 is 15 residues long. V dropped 4 bases and J dropped 5 bases, with 14 bases sitting between them. In germline, CDR1 is MNHEY, CDR2 SVGAGI. The CDR3 DNA reads TGTGCCAGCAGTTTGGTCCGGGCCGAGAATGAAAAACTGTTTTTT. Translation gives CASSLVRAENEKLFF.